This is a list of T cell receptor beta chains from one sample in a study of shared clonotypes between healthy human individuals. Using immunoSEQ multiplex PCR, the repertoire was profiled, and TCRdb retains in-frame clones only, with some absent. The sample carries approximately 400,000 clones, about 96% recorded once. The sequencing input was memory CD8+ T cells sorted from blood. The receptors were gathered from a man younger than 40 in good health. Each CDR3 is given with its conserved first and last residue. A D gene is named only where the DNA matches it firmly. Only part of the rows carry a size: once, few, many, or a class if the clone is expanded.

cdr3_length,j_call,v_call,d_call,clone_size,cdr3_aa,cdr3_nt
15,TRBJ2-7,TRBV7-6,TRBD1,-,CASSERQGKAHEQYF,TGTGCCAGCAGCGAACGACAGGGGAAGGCCCACGAGCAGTACTTC
16,TRBJ2-3,TRBV5-6,TRBD2,-,CASSRGAGGPRDTQYF,TGTGCCAGCAGCCGCGGGGCGGGAGGGCCGCGGGATACGCAGTATTTT
17,TRBJ2-7,TRBV7-3,-,-,CASSFHFHRVGEDEQYF,TGTGCCAGCAGCTTCCACTTTCACAGGGTCGGAGAGGACGAGCAGTACTTC
15,TRBJ2-1,TRBV9,TRBD2,-,CASTLSGRFNDEQFF,TGTGCCAGCACCCTTAGCGGGAGGTTTAATGATGAGCAGTTCTTC
13,TRBJ2-3,TRBV19,TRBD1,-,CASRTTGADTQYF,TGTGCCAGTAGAACGACAGGGGCAGATACGCAGTATTTT
13,TRBJ1-2,TRBV7-9,TRBD1,-,CASSLGQSYGYTF,TGTGCCAGCAGCCTGGGACAGTCCTATGGCTACACCTTC
16,TRBJ2-7,TRBV28,TRBD2,-,CASSFIGLAGAIEQYF,TGTGCCAGCAGTTTTATTGGACTAGCGGGAGCTATCGAGCAGTACTTC
14,TRBJ2-5,TRBV7-7,-,-,CASSFLGAGETQYF,TGTGCTAGCAGCTTTTTAGGGGCGGGGGAGACCCAGTACTTC
13,TRBJ1-1,TRBV6-5,-,-,CASRTSINTEAFF,TGTGCCAGCAGAACGTCTATTAACACTGAAGCTTTCTTT
14,TRBJ2-3,TRBV4-1,-,-,CASSQDEAFDTQYF,TGCGCCAGCAGCCAAGATGAAGCTTTTGATACGCAGTATTTT
15,TRBJ1-5,TRBV7-9,-,-,CASSFTGRFNQPQHF,TGTGCCAGCAGCTTCACAGGTAGGTTCAATCAGCCCCAGCATTTT
17,TRBJ2-6,TRBV2,-,-,CASMWEGTNSGANVLTF,TGTGCCAGCATGTGGGAGGGGACAAACTCTGGGGCCAACGTCCTGACTTTC
12,TRBJ2-1,TRBV9,-,-,CASSPPGSEQFF,TGTGCCAGCAGTCCCCCAGGGAGCGAGCAGTTCTTC
14,TRBJ2-2,TRBV10-3,TRBD2,-,CAIRTSGSTGELFF,TGTGCCATCAGGACTAGCGGGAGCACCGGGGAGCTGTTTTTT
15,TRBJ1-4,TRBV6-6,TRBD1,-,CASTEAGTGLTKLFF,TGTGCCAGCACCGAAGCCGGGACAGGGCTTACAAAACTGTTTTTT
16,TRBJ2-1,TRBV5-1,-,-,CASSLGLLSSYNEQFF,TGCGCCAGCAGCTTGGGACTTTTGAGCTCCTACAATGAGCAGTTCTTC
14,TRBJ1-5,TRBV19,-,once,CASRSRASNQPQHF,TGTGCCAGTAGATCCAGGGCAAGCAATCAGCCCCAGCATTTT
14,TRBJ2-1,TRBV9,TRBD2,-,CASSRSGNGNEQFF,TGTGCCAGCAGCCGTAGCGGGAACGGAAATGAGCAGTTCTTC
12,TRBJ1-1,TRBV7-8,-,-,CASSLVPGAAFF,TGTGCCAGCAGCTTAGTTCCAGGGGCGGCTTTCTTT
16,TRBJ2-7,TRBV30,TRBD1,-,CAWSSGWRDRGYEQYF,TGTGCCTGGAGTTCGGGGTGGCGGGACAGGGGATACGAGCAGTACTTC
15,TRBJ1-5,TRBV19,-,-,CARDWGRSTDQPQHF,TGTGCCAGGGACTGGGGCAGGTCGACGGATCAGCCCCAGCATTTT
15,TRBJ2-4,TRBV7-2,-,-,CASSLVGSPKNIQYF,TGTGCCAGCAGCTTAGTAGGTAGTCCCAAAAACATTCAGTACTTC
16,TRBJ2-1,TRBV7-8,-,-,CASSTRSFFSYNEQFF,TGTGCCAGCAGCACCCGATCTTTCTTCTCCTACAATGAGCAGTTCTTC
16,TRBJ2-7,TRBV2,-,-,CASREFRRGSKGEQYF,TGTGCCAGCAGGGAATTTCGCCGGGGCTCAAAGGGCGAGCAGTACTTC
15,TRBJ2-1,TRBV5-1,TRBD2,-,CASSSEHSLAGGQFF,TGCGCCAGCAGCTCGGAACACTCCCTAGCGGGAGGGCAGTTCTTC
15,TRBJ2-2,TRBV11-2,-,once,CASRNSGVNTGELFF,TGTGCCAGCAGAAATTCCGGGGTGAACACCGGGGAGCTGTTTTTT
13,TRBJ2-4,TRBV6-6,-,-,CASGGAGKNIQYF,TGTGCCAGCGGGGGGGCAGGGAAAAACATTCAGTACTTC
15,TRBJ1-2,TRBV6-6,-,-,CASSYLFVNSEGYTF,TGTGCCAGCAGTTACTTATTTGTGAACAGTGAAGGCTACACCTTC
14,TRBJ1-1,TRBV28,-,-,CASSRTVMNTEAFF,TGTGCCAGCAGCCGGACGGTGATGAACACTGAAGCTTTCTTT
12,TRBJ2-3,TRBV30,-,-,CAWSQGTDTQYF,TGTGCCTGGAGTCAGGGCACAGATACGCAGTATTTT
17,TRBJ2-6,TRBV27,TRBD2,-,CASSRLAGTFGANVLTF,TGTGCCAGCAGTCGACTAGCGGGAACGTTTGGGGCCAACGTCCTGACTTTC
14,TRBJ1-5,TRBV5-8,-,-,CASSPQGVRQPQHF,TGTGCCAGCAGCCCACAGGGAGTACGGCAGCCCCAGCATTTT
17,TRBJ2-2,TRBV9,TRBD2,-,CASSERNSGRNTGELFF,TGTGCCAGCAGCGAGAGAAATAGCGGGAGGAACACCGGGGAGCTGTTTTTT
15,TRBJ2-2,TRBV5-4,TRBD2,-,CASSLSVRGTGELFF,TGTGCCAGCAGCTTGTCTGTGCGGGGGACCGGGGAGCTGTTTTTT
14,TRBJ1-1,TRBV5-4,TRBD1,-,CASSLEGGRTEAFF,TGTGCCAGCAGCTTGGAAGGGGGCCGAACTGAAGCTTTCTTT
15,TRBJ2-1,TRBV6-6,TRBD2,-,CASSQLAGGPYEQFF,TGTGCCAGCAGCCAACTAGCGGGAGGGCCCTATGAGCAGTTCTTC
18,TRBJ2-1,TRBV28,-,once,CASSYDLLEGRVVDEQFF,TGTGCCAGCAGTTACGACCTGCTGGAGGGCAGGGTAGTCGATGAGCAGTTCTTC